This TCR beta chain derives from a study of beta chain features in type 1 diabetes (dated by TCRdb to between 2018 and 2020). For the wider study: Mean age, gender distribution, total cell number and subset yield were not different between patients and healthy donors. Regulatory and stem cell-like memory subsets were isolated from only 8 patients and roughly eight healthy donors, whereas naive and central memory subsets came from all 30 or so donors. In the study, recently diagnosed type 1 diabetes patients and matched healthy donors were compared on the TCRB repertoires of their sorted circulating CD4+ T cell subsets. Across all samples, some 99 million sorted cells were examined, and cell number per subset correlated strongly with RNA yield. Findings and caveats that apply to the study as a whole: A moderate but significant shortening of TCRB CDR3 length was observed in type 1 diabetes patients in all four CD4+ subsets. Because small numbers of individuals were included in the HLA sub-analyses, any influence of HLA type on TCRB rearrangement was left unresolved. Naive, central memory and regulatory TCRB repertoires appeared more similar among patients than among healthy donors. PCR might favor shorter templates, but patient and control samples were amplified and corrected together, so any skew would affect both groups equally. At VDJ recombination sites, patients with type 1 diabetes made fewer insertions and deleted more nucleotides, a pattern implying thymic rearrangement abnormalities. Because cDNA rather than genomic DNA was sequenced, highly expressing activated cells could have been over-represented, although no difference in activation and CD3 levels was found between groups.

CDR1 and CDR2 (LNHNV, YYDKDF) derive from the germline V gene (reference sequence). The CDR3 holds 14 amino acids from the cysteine to the phenylalanine. The CDR3 DNA has 42 bases and is translated from base 1. V is clipped by 3 bases and J by 3 bases, and the sequence between their germline boundaries is 11 bases long. The entire amount of isolated RNA was reverse transcribed using the High Capacity cDNA Reverse Transcription Kit, so the sequenced TCRB transcripts were expressed ones. Deep immunoSEQ sequencing was performed on naive, central memory and regulatory T cell samples, with an average of around 3.4 million total reads per sample. Sorted cells were lysed in RLT buffer and RNA was extracted with DNase-treated RNeasy Micro or Mini kits, depending on cell number. To prevent cross-contamination, each cell subset was processed individually, whereas patient and healthy donor samples were processed jointly. TCRB sequences were amplified from cDNA with the immunoSEQ multiplex PCR, producing 87-bp fragments spanning the CDR3 region. Sequencing of the amplicons was performed on the Illumina HiSeq platform. Under the source paper's analysis protocol: Synthetic template baselines were used to correct PCR bias computationally, reads within Hamming distance 2 were collapsed, and singletons that could not be merged were discarded. Reads were aligned against IMGT to assign V, D and J genes, CDR3 length and insertions or deletions at six rearrangement sites. Clonotype counts were normalized to sorted cell number within each subset before computing true diversity and Gini coefficients with the tcR R package. The overlap coefficient, calculated on TCRB nucleotide sequences, was used to measure repertoire sharing. Out-of-frame TCRB sequences from naive cells were analyzed as a proxy for the pre-selection repertoire. The table was pulled from immuneACCESS by TCRdb, which kept in-frame rearrangements only. Such tables lose some clones; where checked, under half of the loss comes from unresolved V genes, and the rest has no known cause. That table furnishes V, J and clone size, whereas the DNA furnished D and trimming. A total of about 700,000 clones appear in this sample, around an eighth of them only once. Approximately 0.02% of the sample comes from the top ten.

This clone was observed a few times. The clone's antigen remains unknown. Base qualities are not provided; no much larger clone lies one nucleotide away. A single peripheral blood draw of roughly 0.11 L on average was collected from each donor into heparinised tubes. A BD FACSAria II was used to sort naive, central memory, regulatory and stem cell-like memory CD4+ T cells with a panel that included CD45RO, CCR7, CD25, CD127, CD95 and CD27. A purity above 95% was achieved for all sorted populations. Right away, PBMCs were isolated by Lymphoprep density gradient centrifugation and were stained directly, with no culture step. So that batch effects would be minimized, each experiment stained and sorted samples in pairs, pairing one healthy donor with one patient.

This receptor was obtained from a man aged 18 to 30 with type 1 diabetes. Sequenced material: naive CD4+ T cells from blood. The cell subset or site tag for this specimen amounts to: true naive CD4+ T cells. The chain links TRBV15 with TRBJ1-2; matching of 5 bases hints at TRBD1 as the D gene. The CDR3 region reads CATSRIGTDYGYTF. The DNA sequence is as follows: TGTGCCACCAGCAGGATCGGGACCGACTATGGCTACACCTTC.